Below, 2 T cell receptor beta chains from the same sample are listed, as sequenced in a study of T cells after yellow fever vaccination. TCRdb redid the calling of the 5' RACE reads with MiXCR, one entry per CDR3 protein. This sample carries about 96,000 distinct CDR3 sequences, around 9.8% of them seen once, and the ten largest clones take roughly 15%. The sequences come from CD8+ T cells not binding an NS4B(214-222) dextramer, sorted from PBMCs, collected around 15 days after the first yellow fever vaccination. Receptor source: a man aged 18 to 30 who received the YFV17D yellow fever vaccine.

This clonotype was seen repeatedly, ten times or more. V gene TRBV6-1 combines with J gene TRBJ2-2; D call uncertain. Germline V gene data show CDR1 as MNHNS and CDR2 as SASEGT. The CDR3 is 15 amino acids. Trimming removed 1 base from V and 5 bases from J, with 11 bases in between. In DNA form, the CDR3 reads TGTGCCAGCAGTGAAGTCTTGGCGGAGACCGGGGAGCTGTTTTTT. Its translation is CASSEVLAETGELFF.

This clonotype was recorded a few times. The chain uses TRBV4-2 and TRBJ1-4, with 11 bases aligning to TRBD1. The germline V gene encodes CDR1 LGHNA and CDR2 YNFKEQ. The V and J ends lost 2 bases and 7 bases, in that order; junction bases with no gene match: 6. This CDR3 comprises 16 residues. The CDR3 loop reads CASSQSPGTGGEKLFF. CDR3 DNA sequence: TGTGCCAGCAGCCAATCCCCCGGGACAGGGGGTGAAAAACTGTTTTTT.